This T cell receptor beta chain comes out of a study of T cell responses to AZD1222 COVID-19 vaccine. Findings and caveats of the study: Donors were chiefly white British, with a greater number of females, and clonal diversity was perhaps underestimated.

Germline V gives CDR1 SEHNR, CDR2 FQNEAQ (reference sequence). The length of the CDR3 is 14 residues. V was clipped by 1 base and J by 3 bases, with 9 bases between them. As for this clone: Its antigen is still unknown.

Sequencing was performed with immunoSEQ multiplex PCR; in TCRdb, only in-frame clones are kept and a portion is missing. Of about 140,000 clones listed, about 90% were seen once; the top ten hold around 3%. The genes are TRBV7-9 and TRBJ1-1; D is unresolved. This TCR was sampled from an adult in good health. The source was peripheral blood, collected on day 0 of AZD1222 vaccination. The CDR3 nucleotides read TGTGCCAGCAGCTTAGATGCGGAGTACACTGAAGCTTTCTTT. Its translation is CASSLDAEYTEAFF.